This section outlines one TCR beta chain sequence together with its context. Original methodology: Reference gene primer amplification in the assay estimated nucleated cell counts. Assay: immunoSEQ multiplex PCR; the TCRdb copy retains only in-frame clones and omits some. V, J and clone size were drawn from that table, and D and trimming were deduced from the DNA. The repertoire holds roughly 100,000 clones, with roughly 80% as singletons. These data originate in a study of blood T cell repertoires in COVID-19. Study-level background: Samples of COVID-19 (acute and convalescent) were obtained from the United States, Italy and Spain. Sources were T cells, B-cell-depleted T cells, or PBMCs; the material itself was cDNA or gDNA.

V dropped 1 base and J dropped 3 bases, with 10 bases sitting between them. CDR3 length: 14 residues. Germline V gives CDR1 MNHNS, CDR2 SASEGT. Material: peripheral blood. The source of this sequence is a woman in her seventies with acute or convalescent COVID-19. The chain has TRBV6-1 and TRBJ2-7, with D possibly being TRBD2 (5 bases). CDR3 nucleotides: TGTGCCAGCAGTGAAGGGACGGGGTACTACGAGCAGTACTTC. Translation: CASSEGTGYYEQYF.